The present TCR beta chain was sequenced within a study of Graves' ophthalmopathy and Graves' hyperthyroidism. Study context: Before any treatment, peripheral blood was taken at the initial diagnosis.

CDR3 length equals 13 residues. Turning to this clonotype: Its specificity is not known. At one end, the junction sequence differs from germline, possibly due to a read error.

Study outcomes and limitations: Among thyroid clonotypes expanded above 0.001 frequency, most also appeared in blood.

TCR beta CDR3 amplification used RNA transcripts. Following a first-round RT-PCR that used HTBI primers, a second-round multiplex PCR was carried out. TCRdb re-called the multiplex PCR reads with MiXCR, one entry per CDR3 protein. The table has 200,000 to 250,000 distinct CDR3 sequences, approximately 21% seen once. Input material: peripheral blood. This TCR came from a woman in her forties or fifties with Graves' ophthalmopathy. The V call is TRBV12-3 or TRBV12-4, the J call TRBJ1-2, with D perhaps TRBD1 (6 bases). CDR3: CASSHFDRGGYNF. In DNA form, the CDR3 reads TGTGCCAGCTCCCACTTTGACCGGGGGGGCTACAACTTC.